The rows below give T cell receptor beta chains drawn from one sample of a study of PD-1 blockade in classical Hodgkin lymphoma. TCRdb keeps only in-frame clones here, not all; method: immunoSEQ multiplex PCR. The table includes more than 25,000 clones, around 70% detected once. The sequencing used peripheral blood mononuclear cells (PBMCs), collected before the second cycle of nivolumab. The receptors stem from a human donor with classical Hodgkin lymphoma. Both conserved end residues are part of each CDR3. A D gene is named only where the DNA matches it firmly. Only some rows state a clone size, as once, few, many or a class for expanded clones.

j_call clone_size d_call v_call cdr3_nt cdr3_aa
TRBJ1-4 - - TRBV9 TGTGCCAGCAGCGCAGGGGAGGGAGGAGGGGCGAATGAAAAACTGTTTTTT CASSAGEGGGANEKLFF
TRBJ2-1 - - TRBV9 TGTGCCAGCAGCGTAGGGTCCCGGGACCGTAACAATGAGCAGTTCTTC CASSVGSRDRNNEQFF
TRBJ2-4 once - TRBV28 TGTGCCAGCAACCCCCAGGGGGGGGAGAACATTCAGTACTTC CASNPQGGENIQYF
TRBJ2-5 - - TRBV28 TGTGCCAGCAGCGGACGGATCCAAGAGACCCAGTACTTC CASSGRIQETQYF
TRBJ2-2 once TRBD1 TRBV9 TGTGCCAGCAGCTTACAGGGGATTGCCGGGGAGCTGTTTTTT CASSLQGIAGELFF
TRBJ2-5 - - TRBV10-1 TGCGCCAGCAGTGGAGAGCGAGGGGAGACCCAGTACTTC CASSGERGETQYF
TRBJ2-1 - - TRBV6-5 TGTGCCAGCAGTTACTCTACGGTGCAGTTCTTC CASSYSTVQFF
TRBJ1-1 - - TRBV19 TGTGCCAGTAGTATCAGAGGGGGAGGCAACACTGAAGCTTTCTTT CASSIRGGGNTEAFF
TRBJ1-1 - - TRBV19 TGTGCCAGTAGTATCCGGGGGCCGAACACTGAAGCTTTCTTT CASSIRGPNTEAFF
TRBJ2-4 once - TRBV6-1 TGTGCCAGCAGGACGGTCGGGTTAGCCAAAAACATTCAGTACTTC CASRTVGLAKNIQYF
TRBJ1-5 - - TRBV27 TGTGCCAGCAGAGGGCCGGCCGGACCTCGGGGTAATCAGCCCCAGCATTTT CASRGPAGPRGNQPQHF
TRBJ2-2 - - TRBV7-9 TGTGCCAGCAGCTCGGACTACCTCAGCACCGGGGAGCTGTTTTTT CASSSDYLSTGELFF
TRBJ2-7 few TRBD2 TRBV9 TGTGCCAGCAGCGTAGCAGGGACTAGCGCCGACGAGCAGTACTTC CASSVAGTSADEQYF
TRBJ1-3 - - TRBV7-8 TGTGCCAGCAGCTTAGCGCAGGGTGGAAACACCATATATTTT CASSLAQGGNTIYF
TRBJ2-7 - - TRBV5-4 TGTGCCAGCAGCCCACAGGGCTACGAGCAGTACTTC CASSPQGYEQYF
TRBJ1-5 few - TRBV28 TGTGCCAGCACCTTAGGGGGGGTTAGCAATCAGCCCCAGCATTTT CASTLGGVSNQPQHF
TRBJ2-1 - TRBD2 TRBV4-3 TGCGCCAGCAGCCAGCCAACTAGCGAGATCTACAATGAGCAGTTCTTC CASSQPTSEIYNEQFF
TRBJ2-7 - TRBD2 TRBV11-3 TGTGCCAGCAGCGACGGACTAGCGGTGACTAGCTCCTACGAGCAGTACTTC CASSDGLAVTSSYEQYF
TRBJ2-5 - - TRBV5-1 TGCGCCAGCAGCGCCGGAACTAGAGAAGAGACCCAGTACTTC CASSAGTREETQYF
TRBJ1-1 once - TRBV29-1 TGCAGCGTCGGCCCAGGTAACACTGAAGCTTTCTTT CSVGPGNTEAFF
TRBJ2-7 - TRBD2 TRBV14 TGTGCCAGCAGCCGCCCGGGACTAGCTTACGAGCAGTACTTC CASSRPGLAYEQYF
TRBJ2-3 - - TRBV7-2 TGTGCCAGCAGCTTAGCGGGGGGCCCCGCAGATACGCAGTATTTT CASSLAGGPADTQYF
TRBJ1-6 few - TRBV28 TGTGCCAGCAGTTTAGTCTCGGGGGGGGCGCAAGGTTCACCCCTCCACTTT CASSLVSGGAQGSPLHF
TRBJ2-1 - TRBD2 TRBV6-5 TGTGCCAGCAGTTCGGGACTAAAGTACAATGAGCAGTTCTTC CASSSGLKYNEQFF
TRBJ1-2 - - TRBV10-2 TGCGCCAGCAGTGAAAGCGGAGGGGGACGCGGCTACACCTTC CASSESGGGRGYTF
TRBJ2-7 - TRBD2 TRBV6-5 TGTGCCAGCAGTTACCTGGCGGGAGGGAACGAGCAGTACTTC CASSYLAGGNEQYF
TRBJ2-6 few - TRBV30 TGTGCCGGAGGGGTTGGGGGGGCCAACGTCCTGACTTTC CAGGVGGANVLTF
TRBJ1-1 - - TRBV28 TGTGCCAGCAGTTTAACGGGGGGCCGCACTGAAGCTTTCTTT CASSLTGGRTEAFF
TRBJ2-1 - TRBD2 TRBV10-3 TGTGCCATCAGTAGGACTAGCGGGGGGAACAATGAGCAGTTCTTC CAISRTSGGNNEQFF
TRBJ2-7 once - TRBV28 TGTGCCAGCAGTTTAAGGTTACAGAAGGTTTTTGAGCAGTACTTC CASSLRLQKVFEQYF
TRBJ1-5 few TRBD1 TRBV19 TGTGCCAGTAGTATCACCGGGACAGTCTCGCATTTT CASSITGTVSHF
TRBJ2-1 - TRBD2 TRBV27 TGTGCCAGCAGTTCCTTTAGCGGGAGCTCCTACAATGAGCAGTTCTTC CASSSFSGSSYNEQFF
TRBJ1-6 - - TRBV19 TGTGCCAGTAGGTTTATAGGGGATAATTCACCCCTCCACTTT CASRFIGDNSPLHF
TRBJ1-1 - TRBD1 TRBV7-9 TGTGCCAGCAGCTTCCAGGGGGTGAACACTGAAGCTTTCTTT CASSFQGVNTEAFF
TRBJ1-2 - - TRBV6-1 TGTGCCAGCAGTGCCCGGGAAACTTCGTATGGCTACACCTTC CASSARETSYGYTF